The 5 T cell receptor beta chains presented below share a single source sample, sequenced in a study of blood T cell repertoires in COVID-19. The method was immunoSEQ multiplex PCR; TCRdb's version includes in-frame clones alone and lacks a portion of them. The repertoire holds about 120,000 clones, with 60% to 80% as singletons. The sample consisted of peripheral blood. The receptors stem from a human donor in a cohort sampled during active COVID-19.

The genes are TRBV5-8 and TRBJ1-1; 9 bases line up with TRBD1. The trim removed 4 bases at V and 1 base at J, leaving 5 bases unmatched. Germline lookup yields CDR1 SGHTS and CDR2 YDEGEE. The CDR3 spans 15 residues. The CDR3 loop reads CASSVLQGANTEAFF. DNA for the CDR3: TGTGCCAGCAGCGTACTACAGGGGGCGAACACTGAAGCTTTCTTT.

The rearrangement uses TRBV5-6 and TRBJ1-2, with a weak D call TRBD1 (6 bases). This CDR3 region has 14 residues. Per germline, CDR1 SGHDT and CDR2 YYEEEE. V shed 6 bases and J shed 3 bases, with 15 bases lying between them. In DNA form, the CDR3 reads TGTGCCAGCACCGCTTTTAACAGGGACTATGGCTACACCTTC. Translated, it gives CASTAFNRDYGYTF.

The CDR3 loop is CASSELLYGYTF. CDR3 nucleotide sequence: TGTGCCAGCAGTGAATTACTCTATGGCTACACCTTC. This chain joins TRBV6-1 and TRBJ1-2; unclear D gene. CDR1 and CDR2 from the germline V gene are MNHNS and SASEGT. The CDR3 is 12 residues long. V was cut by 2 bases and J by 4 bases, with 5 bases left in between.

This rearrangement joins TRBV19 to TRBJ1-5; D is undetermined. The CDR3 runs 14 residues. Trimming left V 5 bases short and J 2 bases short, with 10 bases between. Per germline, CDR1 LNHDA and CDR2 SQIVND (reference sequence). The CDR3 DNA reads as TGTGCCAGTAGTCGTGAGGGCGGCAATCAGCCCCAGCATTTT. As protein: CASSREGGNQPQHF.

The CDR3 DNA reads TGTGCCAGCAGCTTATTGGGGAGGGGAAACACTGAAGCTTTCTTT. Translating gives CASSLLGRGNTEAFF. J is TRBJ1-1 and V is TRBV7-9, with a tentative D call TRBD1 (5 bases). Trimming cost V 2 bases and J 2 bases, with 12 bases left between them. CDR3 length: 15 residues. The germline V gene has CDR1 SEHNR and CDR2 FQNEAQ (reference sequence). Looking up the rest from reference TRBV7-9 and TRBJ1-1 gives the full variable domain: DTGVSQNPRHKITKRGQNVTFRCDPISEHNRLYWYRQTLGQGPEFLTYFQNEAQLEKSRLLSDRFSAERPKGSFSTLEIQRTEQGDSAMYLCASSLLGRGNTEAFFGQGTRLTVV.